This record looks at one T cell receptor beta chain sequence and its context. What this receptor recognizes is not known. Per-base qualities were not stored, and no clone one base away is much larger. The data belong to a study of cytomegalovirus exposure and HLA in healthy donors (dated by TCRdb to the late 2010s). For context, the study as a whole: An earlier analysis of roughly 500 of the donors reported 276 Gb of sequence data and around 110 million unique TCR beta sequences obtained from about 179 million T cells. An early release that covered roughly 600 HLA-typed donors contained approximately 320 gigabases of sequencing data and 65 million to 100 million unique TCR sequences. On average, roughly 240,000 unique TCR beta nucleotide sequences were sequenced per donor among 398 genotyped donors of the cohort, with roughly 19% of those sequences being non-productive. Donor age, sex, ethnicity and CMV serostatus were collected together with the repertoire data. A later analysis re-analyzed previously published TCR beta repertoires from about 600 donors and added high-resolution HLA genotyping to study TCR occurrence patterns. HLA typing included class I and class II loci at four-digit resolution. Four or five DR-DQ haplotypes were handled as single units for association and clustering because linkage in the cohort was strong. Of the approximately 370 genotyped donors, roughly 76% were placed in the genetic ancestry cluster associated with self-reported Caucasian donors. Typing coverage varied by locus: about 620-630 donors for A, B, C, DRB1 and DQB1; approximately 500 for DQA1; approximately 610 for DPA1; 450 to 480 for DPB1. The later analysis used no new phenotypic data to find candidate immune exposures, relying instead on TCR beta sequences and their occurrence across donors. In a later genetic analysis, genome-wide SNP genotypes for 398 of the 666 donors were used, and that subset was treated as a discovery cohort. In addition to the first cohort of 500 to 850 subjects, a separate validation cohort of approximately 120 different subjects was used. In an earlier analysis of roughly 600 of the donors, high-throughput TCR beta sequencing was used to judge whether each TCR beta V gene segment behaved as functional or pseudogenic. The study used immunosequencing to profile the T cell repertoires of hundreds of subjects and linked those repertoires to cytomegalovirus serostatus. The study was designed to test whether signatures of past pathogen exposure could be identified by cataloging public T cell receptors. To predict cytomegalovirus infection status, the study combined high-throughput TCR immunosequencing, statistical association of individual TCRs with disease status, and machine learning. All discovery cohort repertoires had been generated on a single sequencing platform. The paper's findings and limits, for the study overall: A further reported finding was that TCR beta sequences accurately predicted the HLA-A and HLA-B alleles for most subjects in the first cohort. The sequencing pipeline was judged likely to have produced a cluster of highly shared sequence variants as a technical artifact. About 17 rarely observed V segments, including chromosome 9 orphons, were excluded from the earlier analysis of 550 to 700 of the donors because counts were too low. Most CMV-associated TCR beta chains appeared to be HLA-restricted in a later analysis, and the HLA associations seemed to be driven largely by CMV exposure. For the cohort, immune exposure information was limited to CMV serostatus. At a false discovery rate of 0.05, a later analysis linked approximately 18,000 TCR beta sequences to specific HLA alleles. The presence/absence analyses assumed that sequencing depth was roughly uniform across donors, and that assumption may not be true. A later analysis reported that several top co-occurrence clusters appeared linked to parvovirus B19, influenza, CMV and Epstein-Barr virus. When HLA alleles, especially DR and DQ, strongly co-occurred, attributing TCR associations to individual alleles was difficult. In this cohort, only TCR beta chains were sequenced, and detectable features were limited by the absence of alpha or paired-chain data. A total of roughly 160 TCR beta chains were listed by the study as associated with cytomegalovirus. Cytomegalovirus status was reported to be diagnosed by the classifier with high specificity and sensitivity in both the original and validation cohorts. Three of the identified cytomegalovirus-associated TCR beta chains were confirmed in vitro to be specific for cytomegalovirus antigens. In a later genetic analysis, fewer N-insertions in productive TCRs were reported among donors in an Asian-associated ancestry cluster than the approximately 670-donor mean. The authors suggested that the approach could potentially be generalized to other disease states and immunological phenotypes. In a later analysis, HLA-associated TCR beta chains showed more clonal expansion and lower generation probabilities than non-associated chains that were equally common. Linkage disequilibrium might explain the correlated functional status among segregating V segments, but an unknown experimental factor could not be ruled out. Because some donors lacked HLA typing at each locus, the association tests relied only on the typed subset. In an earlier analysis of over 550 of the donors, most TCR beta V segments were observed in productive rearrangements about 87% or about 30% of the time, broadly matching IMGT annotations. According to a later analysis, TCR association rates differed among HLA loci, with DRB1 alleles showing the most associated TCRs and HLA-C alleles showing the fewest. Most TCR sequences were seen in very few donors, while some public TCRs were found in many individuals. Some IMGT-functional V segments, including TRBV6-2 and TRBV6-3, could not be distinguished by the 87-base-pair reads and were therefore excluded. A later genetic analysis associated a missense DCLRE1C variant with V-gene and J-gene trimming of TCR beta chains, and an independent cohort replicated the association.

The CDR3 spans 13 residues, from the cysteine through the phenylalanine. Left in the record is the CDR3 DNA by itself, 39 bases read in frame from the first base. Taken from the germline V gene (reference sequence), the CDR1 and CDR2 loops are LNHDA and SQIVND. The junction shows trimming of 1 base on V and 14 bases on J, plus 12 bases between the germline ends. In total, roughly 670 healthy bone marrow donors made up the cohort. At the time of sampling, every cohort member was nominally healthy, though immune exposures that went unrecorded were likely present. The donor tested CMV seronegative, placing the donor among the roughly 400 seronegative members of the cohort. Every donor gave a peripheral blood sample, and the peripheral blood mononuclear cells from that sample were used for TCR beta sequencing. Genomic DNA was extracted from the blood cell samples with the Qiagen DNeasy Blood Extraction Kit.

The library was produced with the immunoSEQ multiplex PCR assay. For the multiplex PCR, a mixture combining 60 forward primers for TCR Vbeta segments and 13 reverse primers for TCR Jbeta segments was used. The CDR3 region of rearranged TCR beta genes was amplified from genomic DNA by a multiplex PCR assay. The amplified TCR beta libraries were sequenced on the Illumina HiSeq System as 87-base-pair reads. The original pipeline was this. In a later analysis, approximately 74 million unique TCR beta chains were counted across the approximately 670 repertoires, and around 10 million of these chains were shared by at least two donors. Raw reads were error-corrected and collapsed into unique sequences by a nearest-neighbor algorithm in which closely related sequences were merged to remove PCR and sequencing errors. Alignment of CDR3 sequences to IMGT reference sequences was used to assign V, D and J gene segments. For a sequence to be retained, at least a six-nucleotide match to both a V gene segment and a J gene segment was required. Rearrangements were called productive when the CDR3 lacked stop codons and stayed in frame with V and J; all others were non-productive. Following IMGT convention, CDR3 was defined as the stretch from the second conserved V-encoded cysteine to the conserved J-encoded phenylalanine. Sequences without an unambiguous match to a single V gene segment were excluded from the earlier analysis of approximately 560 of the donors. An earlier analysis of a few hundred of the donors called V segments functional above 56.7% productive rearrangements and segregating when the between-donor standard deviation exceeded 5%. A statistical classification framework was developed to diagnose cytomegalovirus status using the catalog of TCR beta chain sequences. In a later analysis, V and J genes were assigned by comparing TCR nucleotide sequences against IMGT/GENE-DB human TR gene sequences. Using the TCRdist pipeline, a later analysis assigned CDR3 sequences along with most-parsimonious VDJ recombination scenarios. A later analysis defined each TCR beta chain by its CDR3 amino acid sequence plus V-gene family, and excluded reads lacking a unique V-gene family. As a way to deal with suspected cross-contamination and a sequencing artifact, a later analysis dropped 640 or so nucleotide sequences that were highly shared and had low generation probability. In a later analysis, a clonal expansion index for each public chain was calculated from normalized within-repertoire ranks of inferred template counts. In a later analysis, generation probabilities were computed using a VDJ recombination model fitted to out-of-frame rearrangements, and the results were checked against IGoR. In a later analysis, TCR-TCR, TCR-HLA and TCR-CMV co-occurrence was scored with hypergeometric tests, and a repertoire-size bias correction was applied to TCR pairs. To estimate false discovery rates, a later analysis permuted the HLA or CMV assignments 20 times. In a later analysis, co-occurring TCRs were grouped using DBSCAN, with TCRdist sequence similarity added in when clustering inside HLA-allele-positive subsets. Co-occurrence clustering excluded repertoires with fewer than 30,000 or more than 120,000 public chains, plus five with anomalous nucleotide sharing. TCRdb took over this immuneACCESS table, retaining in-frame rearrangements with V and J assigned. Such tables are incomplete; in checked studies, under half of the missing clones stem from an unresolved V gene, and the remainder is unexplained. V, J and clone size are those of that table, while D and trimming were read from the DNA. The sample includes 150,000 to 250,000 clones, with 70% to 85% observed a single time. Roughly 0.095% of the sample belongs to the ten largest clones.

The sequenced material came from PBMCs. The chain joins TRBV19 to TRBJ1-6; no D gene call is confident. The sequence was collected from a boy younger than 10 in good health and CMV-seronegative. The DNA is TGTGCCAGTAGTATAGGCGGATGGGAGGCCCTCCACTTT. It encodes CASSIGGWEALHF.